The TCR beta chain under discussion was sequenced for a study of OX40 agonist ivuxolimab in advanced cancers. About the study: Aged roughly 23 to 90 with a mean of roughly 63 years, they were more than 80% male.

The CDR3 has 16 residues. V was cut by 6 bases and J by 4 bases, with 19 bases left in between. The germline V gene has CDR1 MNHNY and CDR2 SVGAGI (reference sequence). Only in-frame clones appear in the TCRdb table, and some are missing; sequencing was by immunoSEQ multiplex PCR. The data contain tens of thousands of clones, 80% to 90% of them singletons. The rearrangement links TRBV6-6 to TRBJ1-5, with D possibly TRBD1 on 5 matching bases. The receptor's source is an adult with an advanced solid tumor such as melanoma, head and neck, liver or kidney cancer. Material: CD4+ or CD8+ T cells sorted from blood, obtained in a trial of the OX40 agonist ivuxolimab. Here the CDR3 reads CASSQKQRGGNQPQHF. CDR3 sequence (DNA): TGTGCCAGCAGCCAGAAGCAGAGGGGCGGAAATCAGCCCCAGCATTTT.